The table lists the clone carrying this T cell receptor beta chain with many counts. The antigen remains unidentified. The data stem from a study of molecular identifiers for immune sequencing clone quantification. Whole-study results and caveats: Clones above 20 RNA copies contained over 99% of effector molecules and under 1% of naive molecules. Identical TCR molecules sharing a barcode could underestimate highly expanded clone sizes.

Trimming took off 2 bases at V and 0 bases at J, with 15 bases between the two ends. Germline V gene sequence: CDR1 SEHNR, CDR2 FQNEAQ (reference sequence). The CDR3 length is 17 residues. Previously reported methods and listed TCR primers produced the bulk TCR libraries. Each CDR3 protein gets one entry after TCRdb re-called the PCR reads with MiXCR. The sample has over 600,000 distinct CDR3 sequences; 20% are singletons. This sequence joins TRBV7-9 and TRBJ2-3; D possibly matches TRBD1 or TRBD2 (5 bases each). The TCR comes from a human donor in good health. Some libraries in this study had Jurkat cell RNA spiked in. The sequenced sample was naive CD8+ T cells from blood, with Jurkat cell RNA spiked in. The subset denotes: FACS-sorted CD8+CD4-CCR7+CD45RA+ naive T cells. The CDR3 region has the DNA TGTGCCAGCAGCTTATCAACCGGGACGGACAGCACAGATACGCAGTATTTT. Translating gives CASSLSTGTDSTDTQYF. The complete variable domain, with remaining parts taken from reference TRBV7-9 and TRBJ2-3, reads DTGVSQNPRHKITKRGQNVTFRCDPISEHNRLYWYRQTLGQGPEFLTYFQNEAQLEKSRLLSDRFSAERPKGSFSTLEIQRTEQGDSAMYLCASSLSTGTDSTDTQYFGPGTRLTVL.